A selection of T cell receptor beta chains follows, all from one sample in a study of blood T cell repertoires in COVID-19. Clones were sequenced by immunoSEQ multiplex PCR, and TCRdb holds only the in-frame ones, with some missing. The table records about 290,000 clones, around 81% of them present only once. The sequenced sample consisted of peripheral blood. Source of these receptors: a woman aged 50 to 60 with active or convalescent COVID-19. CDR3s include the opening cysteine and the closing phenylalanine or tryptophan. Each record gives: clone size, J gene, D gene, V gene, CDR3 DNA, CDR3 protein. A D gene is named only where the DNA matches it firmly. Rows give clone size only sometimes, using once, few, many, or a class for an expanded clone.

size: NA; J: TRBJ2-1; D: NA; V: TRBV7-2; DNA: TGTGCCAGCAGCTTATTACAGGCACTCGGGAATGAGCAGTTCTTC; CDR3: CASSLLQALGNEQFF
size: NA; J: TRBJ2-5; D: NA; V: TRBV5-1; DNA: TGCGCCAGCAGCATGTCTCCCCAAGAGACCCAGTACTTC; CDR3: CASSMSPQETQYF
size: NA; J: TRBJ2-1; D: TRBD2; V: TRBV5-1; DNA: TGCGCCAGCAGCTGGGGACTAGCAACCTTGGGTGAGCAGTTCTTC; CDR3: CASSWGLATLGEQFF
size: NA; J: TRBJ2-3; D: NA; V: TRBV27; DNA: TGTGCCACCTGGGAGGGACAAACGCCAGATACGCAGTATTTT; CDR3: CATWEGQTPDTQYF
size: NA; J: TRBJ1-1; D: NA; V: TRBV19; DNA: TGTGCCAGTAGTGGTTGGGGGCAGGCGAACACTGAAGCTTTCTTT; CDR3: CASSGWGQANTEAFF
size: NA; J: TRBJ1-2; D: TRBD1; V: TRBV28; DNA: TGTGCCAGCAGTTACTACAGGGGACACTATGGCTACACCTTC; CDR3: CASSYYRGHYGYTF
size: NA; J: TRBJ2-4; D: NA; V: TRBV28; DNA: TGTGCCAGCACCTTACTGGCCAAAAACATTCAGTACTTC; CDR3: CASTLLAKNIQYF
size: NA; J: TRBJ2-3; D: NA; V: TRBV5-5; DNA: TGTGCCAGCAGCCCTGGACCAGCGGGCGATACGCAGTATTTT; CDR3: CASSPGPAGDTQYF
size: NA; J: TRBJ2-1; D: NA; V: TRBV7-3; DNA: TGTGCCAGCAGCCCAACTGGCGGAGCCTACAATGAGCAGTTCTTC; CDR3: CASSPTGGAYNEQFF
size: NA; J: TRBJ2-1; D: TRBD2; V: TRBV28; DNA: TGTGCCAGCAGTTCCCCGGGACTAGCGGGGGAAAGGGGCTACAATGAGCAGTTCTTC; CDR3: CASSSPGLAGERGYNEQFF
size: once; J: TRBJ2-2; D: TRBD2; V: TRBV4-1; DNA: TGCGCCAGCAGGTCGGGACTAGCATTTAGTCTTGCCGGGGAGCTGTTTTTT; CDR3: CASRSGLAFSLAGELFF
size: NA; J: TRBJ2-5; D: TRBD1; V: TRBV28; DNA: TGTGCCAGCAGTTTTCTTGTTAACAGGGGCCAAGAGACCCAGTACTTC; CDR3: CASSFLVNRGQETQYF
size: NA; J: TRBJ2-6; D: NA; V: TRBV19; DNA: TGTGCCAGTAGTATAGGCGGGGTTTCTGGGGCCAACGTCCTGACTTTC; CDR3: CASSIGGVSGANVLTF
size: NA; J: TRBJ1-1; D: NA; V: TRBV24-1; DNA: TGTGCCACCAGTGTCGTCAGTGGCTGGACTGAAGCTTTCTTT; CDR3: CATSVVSGWTEAFF
size: NA; J: TRBJ2-7; D: TRBD2; V: TRBV9; DNA: TGTGCCAGCAGCGCATTAATAGCGGGAGGGCCTTCCGAGCAGTACTTC; CDR3: CASSALIAGGPSEQYF
size: NA; J: TRBJ2-7; D: TRBD2; V: TRBV7-6; DNA: TGTGCCAGCAGCGTTCGGACTAGCGGGAGAGGGGGCTCCTACGAGCAGTACTTC; CDR3: CASSVRTSGRGGSYEQYF
size: NA; J: TRBJ1-2; D: TRBD1; V: TRBV11-2; DNA: TGTGCCAGCAGCTACGGACAGGGAGGATATGGCTACACCTTC; CDR3: CASSYGQGGYGYTF
size: NA; J: TRBJ2-5; D: NA; V: TRBV5-5; DNA: TGTGCCAGCAGTCAGGGGGGCCAAGAGACCCAGTACTTC; CDR3: CASSQGGQETQYF
size: NA; J: TRBJ2-4; D: TRBD1; V: TRBV27; DNA: TGTGCCAGCAGTTTAGGACAGGGATCGGCCAAAAACATTCAGTACTTC; CDR3: CASSLGQGSAKNIQYF
size: few; J: TRBJ1-2; D: NA; V: TRBV12-3/TRBV12-4; DNA: TGTGCCAGCAGTTTAGAGGTGCAGGGAGGCTACACCTTC; CDR3: CASSLEVQGGYTF
size: once; J: TRBJ2-1; D: TRBD2; V: TRBV10-3; DNA: TGTGCCATCACGCGGGCTTTCCTATTACCGACTAGCGGGAGAGATTATGAGCAGTTCTTC; CDR3: CAITRAFLLPTSGRDYEQFF
size: NA; J: TRBJ2-7; D: TRBD2; V: TRBV5-4; DNA: TGTGCCAGCAGGTCCGGGCGGGAGCCCCACGAGCAGTACTTC; CDR3: CASRSGREPHEQYF
size: NA; J: TRBJ2-2; D: NA; V: TRBV9; DNA: TGTGCCAGCAGCGTCGATGGAGGCCGAAACACCGGGGAGCTGTTTTTT; CDR3: CASSVDGGRNTGELFF
size: NA; J: TRBJ2-2; D: TRBD1; V: TRBV2; DNA: TGTGCCAGCAGTCTACAGGGGGCAGGCACCGGGGAGCTGTTTTTT; CDR3: CASSLQGAGTGELFF
size: once; J: TRBJ2-1; D: NA; V: TRBV29-1; DNA: TGCAGCGTTGAGGGGGGGCCTGGACTCTACAATGAGCAGTTCTTC; CDR3: CSVEGGPGLYNEQFF